The source of this T cell receptor beta chain is a study of T cell changes during pregnancy in multiple sclerosis. The assay was immunoSEQ multiplex PCR, and TCRdb's table has in-frame clones only and misses some. The repertoire holds about 60,000 clones, with 90% to 95% as singletons. Per the germline V gene, CDR1 is SGHDN and CDR2 is FVKESK. This CDR3 is built from 15 residues. After removal of 1 base from V and 5 bases from J, the junction contained 4 bases not matched to a gene. The sample consisted of peripheral blood, taken before pregnancy. The J gene is TRBJ2-2, the V gene TRBV14; 7 nucleotides agree with TRBD2. The clonotype comes from a female donor with multiple sclerosis, enrolled in a pregnancy study. The CDR3 DNA is TGTGCCAGCAGCCAAGCCAGCGGGGCAACCGGGGAGCTGTTTTTT. Residues: CASSQASGATGELFF.